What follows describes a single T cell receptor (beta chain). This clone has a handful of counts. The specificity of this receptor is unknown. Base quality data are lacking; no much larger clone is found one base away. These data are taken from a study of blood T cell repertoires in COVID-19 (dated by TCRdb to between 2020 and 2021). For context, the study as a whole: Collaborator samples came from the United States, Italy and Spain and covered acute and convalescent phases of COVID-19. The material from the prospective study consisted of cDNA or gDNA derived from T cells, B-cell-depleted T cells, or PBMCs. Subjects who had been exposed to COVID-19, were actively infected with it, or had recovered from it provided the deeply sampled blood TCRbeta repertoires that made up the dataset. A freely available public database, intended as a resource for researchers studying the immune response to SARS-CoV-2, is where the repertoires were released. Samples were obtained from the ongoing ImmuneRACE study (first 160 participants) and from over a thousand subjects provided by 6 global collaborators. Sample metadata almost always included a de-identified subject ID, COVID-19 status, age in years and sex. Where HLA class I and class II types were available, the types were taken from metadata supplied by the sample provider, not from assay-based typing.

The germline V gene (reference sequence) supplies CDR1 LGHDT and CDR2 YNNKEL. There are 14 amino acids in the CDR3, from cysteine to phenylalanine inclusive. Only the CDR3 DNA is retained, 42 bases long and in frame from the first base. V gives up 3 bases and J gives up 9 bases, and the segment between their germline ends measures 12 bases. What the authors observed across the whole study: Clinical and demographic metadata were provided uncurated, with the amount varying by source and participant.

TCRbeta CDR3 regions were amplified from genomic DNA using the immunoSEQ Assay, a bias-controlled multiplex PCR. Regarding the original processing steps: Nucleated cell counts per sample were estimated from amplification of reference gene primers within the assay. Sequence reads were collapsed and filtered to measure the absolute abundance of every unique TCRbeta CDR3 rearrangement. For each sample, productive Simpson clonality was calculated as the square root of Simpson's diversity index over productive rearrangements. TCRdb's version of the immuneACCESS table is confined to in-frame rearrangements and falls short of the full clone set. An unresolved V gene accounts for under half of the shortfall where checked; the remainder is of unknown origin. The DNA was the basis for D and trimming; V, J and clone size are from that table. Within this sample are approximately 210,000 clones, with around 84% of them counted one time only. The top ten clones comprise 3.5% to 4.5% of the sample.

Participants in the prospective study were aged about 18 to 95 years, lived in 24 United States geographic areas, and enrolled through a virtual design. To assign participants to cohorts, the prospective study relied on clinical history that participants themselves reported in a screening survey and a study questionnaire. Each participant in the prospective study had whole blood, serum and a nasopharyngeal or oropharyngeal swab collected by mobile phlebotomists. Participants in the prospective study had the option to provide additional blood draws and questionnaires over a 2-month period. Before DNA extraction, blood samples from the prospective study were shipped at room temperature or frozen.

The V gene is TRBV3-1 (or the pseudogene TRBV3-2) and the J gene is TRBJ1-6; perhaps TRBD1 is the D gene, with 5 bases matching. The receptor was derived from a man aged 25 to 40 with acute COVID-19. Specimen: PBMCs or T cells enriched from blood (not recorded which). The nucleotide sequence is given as TGTGCCAGCAGCCAGGGGGGGAGGAGTTCACCCCTCCACTTT. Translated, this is CASSQGGRSSPLHF.